This T cell receptor (beta chain) derives from a study of cytomegalovirus exposure and HLA in healthy donors. For the study at large: The same platform used for the 600 to 750 first-cohort repertoires was also used for the roughly 130 validation repertoires, as a later analysis reported. Whole-study results and caveats: Subsequent analysis found a tendency for first-cohort TCR clusters to co-occur within the 95 to 150 validation repertoires. Most observed TCR sequences were rare, whereas some public TCRs were detected in many donors. A list of approximately 160 TCR beta chains associated with cytomegalovirus was given.

V lost 1 base, J lost 3 bases, and 4 bases lay in between. CDR1 and CDR2 (germline): MNHEY, SMNVEV (reference sequence). This CDR3 comprises 14 residues. The method was immunoSEQ multiplex PCR; TCRdb's version includes in-frame clones alone and lacks a portion of them. The sample includes approximately 220,000 clones, about 90% of them seen just once. In regard to this clone: Its matching antigen is unknown.

This TCR was sampled from a woman younger than 35 in good health and CMV-seronegative. This chain uses TRBV27 with TRBJ2-6; D is unclear. Sequenced: PBMCs. The CDR3 loop reads CASSLLSGANVLTF. CDR3 coding DNA: TGTGCCAGCAGTTTATTGAGTGGGGCCAACGTCCTGACTTTC. Full variable domain (missing parts from reference TRBV27 and TRBJ2-6): EAQVTQNPRYLITVTGKKLTVTCSQNMNHEYMSWYRQDPGLGLRQIYYSMNVEVTDKGDVPEGYKVSRKEKRNFPLILESPSPNQTSLYFCASSLLSGANVLTFGAGSRLTVL.